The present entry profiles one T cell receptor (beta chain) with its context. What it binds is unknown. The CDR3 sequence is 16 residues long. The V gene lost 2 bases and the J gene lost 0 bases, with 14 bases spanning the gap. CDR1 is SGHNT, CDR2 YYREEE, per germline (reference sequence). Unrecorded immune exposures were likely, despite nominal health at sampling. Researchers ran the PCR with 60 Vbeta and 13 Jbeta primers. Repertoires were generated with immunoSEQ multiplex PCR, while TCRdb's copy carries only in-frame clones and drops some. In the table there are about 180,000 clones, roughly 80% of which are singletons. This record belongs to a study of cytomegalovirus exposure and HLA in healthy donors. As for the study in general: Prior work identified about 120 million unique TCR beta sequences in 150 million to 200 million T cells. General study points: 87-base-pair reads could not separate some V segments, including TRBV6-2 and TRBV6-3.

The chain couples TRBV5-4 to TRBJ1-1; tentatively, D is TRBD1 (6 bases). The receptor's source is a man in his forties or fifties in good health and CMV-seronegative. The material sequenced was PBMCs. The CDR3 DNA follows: TGTGCCAGCAGCTTTAACCAGGGGCAGATGAACACTGAAGCTTTCTTT. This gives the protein CASSFNQGQMNTEAFF.